This T cell receptor (beta chain) came from a study of blood T cell repertoires in COVID-19. This clone has a handful of counts. Here immunoSEQ multiplex PCR was the method, and the copy in TCRdb shows in-frame clones only, minus some. The sample consists of about 310,000 clones, almost 90% of them appearing once. The CDR3 consists of 14 residues. Germline values: CDR1 MDHEN, CDR2 SYDVKM. V lost 7 bases and J lost 5; bases outside the gene matches: 3. The chain is built from TRBV28 and TRBJ1-5, with 12 bases that match TRBD1. The receptor comes from a woman aged 18 to 35 with acute COVID-19. The sequenced sample was PBMCs or T cells enriched from blood (not recorded which). This CDR3 is CASTGTGGHQPQHF. The CDR3 DNA sequence: TGTGCCAGCACCGGGACAGGGGGCCATCAGCCCCAGCATTTT.